The T cell receptor beta chain under discussion was sequenced for a study of blood T cell repertoires in COVID-19. CDR1 and CDR2 (germline): SGDLS, YYNGEE. The CDR3 runs 16 residues. Deletions cut 0 bases from V and 0 bases from J, with 10 bases between. Researchers sorted participants into cohorts using their self-reported clinical history. Sequencing was performed with immunoSEQ multiplex PCR; in TCRdb, only in-frame clones are kept and a portion is missing. This sample has about 260,000 clones, with 85% to 90% found just once. The TCR comes from a man aged 45 to 65 who had been exposed to COVID-19. The material sequenced was PBMCs or T cells enriched from blood (not recorded which). The chain uses TRBV9 and TRBJ2-1; D is undetermined. CDR3 amino acids: CASSVAGFSSYNEQFF. As DNA, the CDR3 is TGTGCCAGCAGCGTAGCTGGCTTCAGCTCCTACAATGAGCAGTTCTTC.